This is a list of T cell receptor beta chains from one sample in a study of blood T cell repertoires in COVID-19. Libraries were prepared by immunoSEQ multiplex PCR; TCRdb keeps only in-frame clonotypes and omits some of them. The table shows around 56,000 clones, with 73% occurring only once. The sample comprised peripheral blood. These receptors were collected from a woman aged 50 to 65 with active or convalescent COVID-19. CDR3s include the opening cysteine and the closing phenylalanine or tryptophan. The D gene is left open where the match is weak. Only some rows state a clone size, as once, few, many or a class for expanded clones.

>TRBD1|13|TRBJ1-5|-|TRBV28
TGTGCCAGCACCGACAGGGGATCACAGCCCCAGCATTTT
CASTDRGSQPQHF
>TRBD1|13|TRBJ2-7|few|TRBV12-5
TGTGCTAGTGGGAAGGACAGGGAAAATTGGCAGTACTTC
CASGKDRENWQYF
>-|15|TRBJ1-5|-|TRBV19
TGTGCCAGTAGTATTCAGGGGATCGGCAATCAGCCCCAGCATTTT
CASSIQGIGNQPQHF
>TRBD2|17|TRBJ2-5|-|TRBV9
TGTGCCAGCAGCGTAGGACTAGCGGTGGGGTACCAAGAGACCCAGTACTTC
CASSVGLAVGYQETQYF
>TRBD2|16|TRBJ2-1|-|TRBV5-1
TGCGCCAGCAGCTTGACTCCGGTGGGGGGGTACAATGAGCAGTTCTTC
CASSLTPVGGYNEQFF
>-|15|TRBJ2-3|-|TRBV20-1
TGCAGTGCTAGTGGAGGAGGTGGGAGTGGAGATACGCAGTATTTT
CSASGGGGSGDTQYF
>TRBD1|13|TRBJ2-2|-|TRBV5-6
TGTGCCAGCAGCTTGAGGGGGCCCGGGGAGCTGTTTTTT
CASSLRGPGELFF
>TRBD2|15|TRBJ2-1|-|TRBV14
TGTGCCAGCAGCCGGACTAGTGAGGGCCTCGGTGAGCAGTTCTTC
CASSRTSEGLGEQFF
>TRBD1|16|TRBJ2-5|few|TRBV6-4
TGTGCCAGCAGTTACTCCGGGACAGTGTACCAAGAGACCCAGTACTTC
CASSYSGTVYQETQYF
>-|15|TRBJ2-5|-|TRBV5-1
TGCGCCAGCAGCCCTAACAAGGGGGCGGGGGAGACCCAGTACTTC
CASSPNKGAGETQYF
>TRBD1|14|TRBJ2-7|-|TRBV7-2
TGTGCCAGCAGCTCCGGGACAGGTTACTACGAGCAGTACTTC
CASSSGTGYYEQYF
>-|15|TRBJ2-5|few|TRBV7-9
TGTGCCAGCAGCTTAGACGACAGGCGCCCCAAGGCCCAGTACTTC
CASSLDDRRPKAQYF
>-|14|TRBJ2-7|-|TRBV3-1/TRBV3-2
TGTGCCAGCAGCCGTCAGGCAATATTCTACGAGCAGTACTTC
CASSRQAIFYEQYF
>-|14|TRBJ2-1|-|TRBV2
TGTGCCAGCAGAGGAGGGAGAAATACGGGTGAGCAGTTCTTC
CASRGGRNTGEQFF
>-|14|TRBJ2-5|few|TRBV5-1
TGCGCCAGCCAGCAGGGTAGCGGCCGGGAGACCCAGTACTTC
CASQQGSGRETQYF
>TRBD1|12|TRBJ1-5|-|TRBV24-1
TGTGCCACCCAGGGGGCCAATCAGCCCCAGCATTTT
CATQGANQPQHF
>TRBD1|18|TRBJ2-7|-|TRBV6-1
TGTGCCAGCAGTGATTATACCGGGACAGGGGGCAAAATCGGGGAGCAGTACTTC
CASSDYTGTGGKIGEQYF
>TRBD1|13|TRBJ2-1|-|TRBV28
TGTGCCGGTGGACAGGGTGGTCGCAATGAGCAGTTCTTC
CAGGQGGRNEQFF
>-|13|TRBJ2-7|-|TRBV6-1
TGTGCCAGCAGTGAGGGCAGGGGAAGCGAGCAGTACTTC
CASSEGRGSEQYF
>TRBD1|15|TRBJ1-1|-|TRBV6-5
TGTGCCAGCAGTCAACCCACAGGGGGCCGCACTGAAGCTTTCTTT
CASSQPTGGRTEAFF
>TRBD1|15|TRBJ1-5|-|TRBV2
TGTGCCAGCAGTCGAAGACAGGGCGGCAATCAGCCCCAGCATTTT
CASSRRQGGNQPQHF
>-|11|TRBJ2-1|-|TRBV19
TGTGCCAGTTGGTCAGGCGTTGAGCAGTTCTTC
CASWSGVEQFF
>TRBD2|14|TRBJ2-7|-|TRBV19
TGTGCCAGTAGTATCGGCGGGAGGTTCCACGAGCAGTACTTC
CASSIGGRFHEQYF
>-|12|TRBJ1-6|-|TRBV30
TGTGCCTGGGACACCGATAATTCACCCCTCCACTTT
CAWDTDNSPLHF
>TRBD1|14|TRBJ2-5|few|TRBV29-1
TGCAGCGTGGCCGGGACAGGGTGGGAAGAGACCCAGTACTTC
CSVAGTGWEETQYF
>-|14|TRBJ1-2|-|TRBV11-2
TGTGCCAGCAGCCCTTCGGGACAACCTTATGGCTACACCTTC
CASSPSGQPYGYTF
>TRBD1|15|TRBJ1-1|-|TRBV6-5
TGTGCCACCCACACGCAGGGACAGAGGAACACTGAAGCTTTCTTT
CATHTQGQRNTEAFF
>-|13|TRBJ2-7|once|TRBV9
TGTGCCAGCAGCGTAGCTACCCACTACGAGCAGTACTTC
CASSVATHYEQYF
>-|14|TRBJ2-7|-|TRBV7-2
TGTGCCAGCAGCCCGGACTTCTCTGCCTACGAGCAGTACTTC
CASSPDFSAYEQYF
>TRBD2|17|TRBJ2-7|-|TRBV5-4
TGTGCCAGCAGCTTGATGGAGGTAGCGGGAGGTTCCTACGAGCAGTACTTC
CASSLMEVAGGSYEQYF
>TRBD2|13|TRBJ2-7|-|TRBV30
TGTGCCTCCACCTCGCTAGCGGACCCCCAGGGGTACTTC
CASTSLADPQGYF
>-|15|TRBJ2-3|-|TRBV19
TGTGCCAGTAGTCCCGGCAGGGCACTCGGGGATACGCAGTATTTT
CASSPGRALGDTQYF
>TRBD1|17|TRBJ1-2|-|TRBV10-2
TGCGCCAGCACTCCGGGACAGGCACTTGGCGGTAACTATGGCTACACCTTC
CASTPGQALGGNYGYTF
>-|14|TRBJ2-6|-|TRBV2
TGTGCCAGCACGGGGACTCCTGGGGCCAACGTCCTGACTTTC
CASTGTPGANVLTF
>-|15|TRBJ2-1|-|TRBV5-6
TGTGCCAGCAGCTTGAGGAATCCGGGATGGAATGAGCAGTTCTTC
CASSLRNPGWNEQFF
>TRBD1|15|TRBJ1-6|-|TRBV6-1
TGTGCCAGCAGTGACAGATCCAGGGGGAATTCACCCCTCCACTTT
CASSDRSRGNSPLHF
>TRBD2|17|TRBJ2-1|once|TRBV11-2
TGTGCCAGCAGCCGCCTCGGGGGGGAGATTTCCTACAATGAGCAGTTCTTC
CASSRLGGEISYNEQFF
>-|12|TRBJ1-6|-|TRBV7-8
TGTGCCAGCAGCTTGAGTAATTCACCCCTCCACTTT
CASSLSNSPLHF
>-|13|TRBJ2-5|once|TRBV3-1/TRBV3-2
TGTGCCAGCAGCCAACTCCAAGGGACTGGATGGTACTTC
CASSQLQGTGWYF
>-|15|TRBJ1-2|-|TRBV27
TGTGCCAGCAGTTACCAATCGACAGGCTGGGATGGCTACACCTTC
CASSYQSTGWDGYTF
>-|15|TRBJ1-1|-|TRBV27
TGTGCCAGCAGTAACCAGGGGAAGGGGAACACTGAAGCTTTCTTT
CASSNQGKGNTEAFF
>TRBD1|16|TRBJ1-2|-|TRBV5-6
TGTGCCAGCAGCGGTACCGGGACAGGGAAGATGTATGGCTACACCTTC
CASSGTGTGKMYGYTF
>-|15|TRBJ1-5|few|TRBV6-1
TGTGCCAGCAGTGAACAAGACTATAGCAATCAGCCCCAGCATTTT
CASSEQDYSNQPQHF
>TRBD2|14|TRBJ2-7|-|TRBV27
TGTGCCAGCAGAGTAGCGGGAGCGAGCTACGAGCAGTACTTC
CASRVAGASYEQYF
>-|14|TRBJ2-7|-|TRBV2
TGTGCCAGCAGTGAATTCCCGACTTCCTACGAGCAGTACTTC
CASSEFPTSYEQYF
>TRBD1|17|TRBJ1-2|-|TRBV9
TGTGCCAGCAGCGTAGGGGACAGGGGCTCCCCCAACTATGGCTACACCTTC
CASSVGDRGSPNYGYTF
>TRBD2|16|TRBJ2-7|-|TRBV18
TGTGCCAGCTCACCCCAAGGACTAGCGGGAGGTGACGAGCAGTACTTC
CASSPQGLAGGDEQYF
>-|14|TRBJ2-3|few|TRBV18
TGTGCCAGCTCACCCCAGGTCCGCACAGATACGCAGTATTTT
CASSPQVRTDTQYF
>TRBD2|17|TRBJ2-1|few|TRBV7-9
TGTGCCAGCAGCTTACCTAGCGGGAGCTTCCCCTACAATGAGCAGTTCTTC
CASSLPSGSFPYNEQFF